This T cell receptor beta chain was captured in a study of shared clonotypes between healthy human individuals. The study's findings and limits: Naive subsets generally exceeded memory subsets in estimated richness. The four-donor shared clonotypes exceeded non-shared clonotypes in generation probability, with non-shared ones scoring lower.

Deep-level assay runs were performed. Profiling relied on immunoSEQ multiplex PCR, and the TCRdb table lists in-frame clones only, not all of them. Of around 1.1 million clones listed, 75% to 80% were seen once; the top ten hold roughly 0.61%. This clone was seen more than once but under ten times. What it binds is not known. The CDR3 loop spans 14 amino acids. Trimming took 6 bases from V and 6 from J; bases not matched to a gene: 8. In germline, CDR1 is SGDLS, CDR2 YYNGEE. This TCR came from a young man in good health. Some clones in this sample may be carry-over from other donors' samples. The chain combines TRBV9 with TRBJ2-2; 7 bases fit TRBD2. Sample: memory CD4+ T cells from PBMCs. Regarding subset: CD45RA-negative fraction. For the CDR3, the DNA is TGTGCCAGCACGAGGGAGGGCCGGGCCGGGGAGCTGTTTTTT. It specifies CASTREGRAGELFF.